The clone carrying this T cell receptor (beta chain) appeared a single time. This entry is derived from a study of blood T cell repertoires in COVID-19. Trimming removed 8 bases at V and 0 bases at J, with 13 bases between. Germline V gene sequence: CDR1 MNHEY, CDR2 SVGAGI. The CDR3 covers 14 residues. As processed by the authors: Using reference gene primer amplification, nucleated cell counts were estimated. Assay used: immunoSEQ multiplex PCR; TCRdb lists only in-frame clones, some missing. D and trimming were read from the DNA, whereas the V and J calls and clone size are those reported in that table. Of some 170,000 clones listed, 80% to 90% are singletons.

The source material was peripheral blood. This TCR derives from a woman aged 45-65 years with acute or convalescent COVID-19. This rearrangement joins TRBV6-5 to TRBJ1-1; the D gene is possibly TRBD1 (5 bases). CDR3 nucleotide sequence: TGTGCCAGCGGAATCCCGACAGTGAACACTGAAGCTTTCTTT. Its translation is CASGIPTVNTEAFF.